This T cell receptor beta chain was observed in a study of blood T cell repertoires in COVID-19. Looking at the study overall: Samples representing acute and convalescent COVID-19 were sourced from the United States, Italy and Spain. In each case, the material was cDNA or gDNA derived from T cells, B-cell-depleted T cells, or PBMCs.

Germline CDR1 LGHDT, CDR2 YNNKEL (reference sequence). The CDR3 totals 14 residues. V lost 1 base and J 3 bases, leaving 7 bases between the germline ends. In the original processing: Cell counts per sample came from amplifying reference gene primers. The table came from immunoSEQ multiplex PCR; TCRdb's copy has only in-frame clones and leaves some out. The V and J calls and clone size were taken over from that table, and D and trimming were inferred from the DNA. The sample has some 100,000 clones; over 80% are singletons. The chain links TRBV3-1 (or the pseudogene TRBV3-2) to TRBJ2-1; D may be TRBD1 (5 bases). The sequencing sample was made of peripheral blood. The sequence derives from a man aged 50-59 years with active COVID-19. DNA of the CDR3: TGTGCCAGCAGCCAAGTAGGGGTCTACAATGAGCAGTTCTTC. It codes for CASSQVGVYNEQFF.